The 32 T cell receptor beta chains reported below all come from one sample, sequenced in a study of T cell responses to AZD1222 COVID-19 vaccine. Produced via immunoSEQ multiplex PCR; TCRdb's table is partial and in-frame only. The data hold around 190,000 clones, with around 88% observed a single time. Here the sequenced sample was peripheral blood, taken 28 days after the second AZD1222 dose. These receptors originate from an adult who received the AZD1222 COVID-19 vaccine.

Comment on this clone: One end of the junction varies from germline; a read error may be responsible. The chain uses TRBV7-7 and TRBJ2-2; tentative D call: TRBD2 (5 bases). The CDR3 runs to 14 residues. CDR1 is SSHAT, CDR2 FNYEAQ, per germline (reference sequence). The CDR3 DNA follows: TGTGCTAGCAGCGGTAGCATCAACACCGGGGAGCTGTTTTTT. Residues: CASSGSINTGELFF. The variable domain in full, with the rest retrieved from reference TRBV7-7 and TRBJ2-2, is GAGVSQSPRYKVTKRGQDVTLRCDPISSHATLYWYQQALGQGPEFLTYFNYEAQPDKSGLPSDRFSAERPEGSISTLTIQRTEQRDSAMYRCASSGSINTGELFFGEGSRLTVL.

The chain is built from TRBV18 and TRBJ2-3; D is undetermined. The length of the CDR3 is 14 residues. The germline gives CDR1 KGHSH, CDR2 LQKENI. Trimming shortened V by 4 bases and J by 4 bases, and 12 bases separated the two germline ends. CDR3 loop: CASSLGIDPDTQYF. The DNA for the CDR3 is TGTGCCAGCTCACTTGGGATAGACCCAGATACGCAGTATTTT.

The chain employs TRBV10-2 and TRBJ2-3, with D perhaps assigned TRBD1 or TRBD2 (6 bases each). V was shortened by 7 bases and J by 3 bases, with 17 bases between the two germline ends. Per germline, CDR1 WSHSY and CDR2 SAAADI. The CDR3 runs 15 residues. The CDR3 nucleotides are TGCGCCAGCATTCCGGGGGCGGTGTTTACAGATACGCAGTATTTT. Translation gives CASIPGAVFTDTQYF.

The gene calls are TRBV29-1 and TRBJ2-7; D ambiguous. Germline V gene data show CDR1 as SQVTM and CDR2 as ANQGSEA. V was shortened by 6 bases and J by 3 bases, with 9 bases between the two germline ends. This CDR3 region has 11 residues. The CDR3 coding sequence is TGCAGCGTGGTTCACCGCTACGAGCAGTACTTC. Its translation: CSVVHRYEQYF.

In this sample, this clone turned up a few times. The chain employs TRBV5-6 and TRBJ1-3, with D maybe TRBD1 (6 bases). The CDR3 is made up of 12 amino acids. Deletions cut 2 bases from V and 11 bases from J, with 11 bases between. Germline CDR1 reads SGHDT; CDR2 reads YYEEEE. Here the CDR3 DNA reads TGTGCCAGCAGCTTTGACAGGTCTGCCATATATTTT. Protein product: CASSFDRSAIYF.

The chain uses TRBV3-1 (or the pseudogene TRBV3-2) and TRBJ1-5; no firm D call. The V end was cut by 4 bases, the J end by 3 bases, with 7 bases between. Germline lookup yields CDR1 LGHDT and CDR2 YNNKEL (reference sequence). The CDR3 contains 13 residues. This CDR3 is CASSPSLNQPQHF. The CDR3 DNA is TGTGCCAGCAGCCCTAGCCTCAATCAGCCCCAGCATTTT.

The genes are TRBV28 and TRBJ2-5; a weak D match, TRBD1 (6 bases). Between the trimmed V and J ends, which lost 6 bases and 3 bases, there was a span of 17 bases. The CDR3 is 15 residues long. In germline, CDR1 is MDHEN, CDR2 SYDVKM. The CDR3 DNA sequence: TGTGCCAGCAGCCTGGGGGCCGGAGACGAAGAGACCCAGTACTTC. It is translated as CASSLGAGDEETQYF.

The chain uses TRBV6-5 and TRBJ2-3; D may be TRBD2 (5 bases). The V end lost 5 bases, the J end lost 1 base, and 10 bases lay between the germline ends. This CDR3 is built from 14 residues. Germline lookup yields CDR1 MNHEY and CDR2 SVGAGI. The CDR3 DNA follows: TGTGCCAGCAGTCGTGACTACCGCACAGATACGCAGTATTTT. Amino acids: CASSRDYRTDTQYF.

V is TRBV28 and J is TRBJ1-5; TRBD1 might be the D (6 bases). Germline CDR1 MDHEN, CDR2 SYDVKM. V shed 3 bases and J shed 7 bases, with 13 bases lying between them. The CDR3 consists of 14 residues. The CDR3 DNA reads as TGTGCCAGCAGTTTGGGCCCCAGGGGCCAGCCCCAGCATTTT. Translating gives CASSLGPRGQPQHF.

This chain uses TRBV6-7 with TRBJ2-7; D remains unclear. Being an ORF, TRBV6-7 has a function that is uncertain. Trimming removed 4 bases at V and 3 bases at J, with 13 bases between. The CDR3 length is 14 residues. CDR3 loop: CASSWVNPIYEQYF. CDR3 coding DNA: TGTGCCAGCAGTTGGGTTAATCCCATCTACGAGCAGTACTTC.

V gene TRBV19 combines with J gene TRBJ2-3; tentative D call: TRBD2 (6 bases). The CDR3 consists of 16 residues. Germline V gene lookup returns CDR1 LNHDA and CDR2 SQIVND (reference sequence). V was clipped by 1 base and J by 1 base, with 12 bases between them. The CDR3 DNA reads TGTGCCAGTAGTATAGGTGCGGGACCGGGCACAGATACGCAGTATTTT. This sequence encodes CASSIGAGPGTDTQYF.

This clone was found once. The chain joins TRBV2 to TRBJ1-1, with 8 bases that match TRBD1. Germline assignment: CDR1 SNHLY and CDR2 FYNNEI. This CDR3 has 13 amino acids. Unmatched junction bases numbered 3, after V lost 2 bases and J lost 7 bases. The CDR3 is CASSETGGDEAFF. In DNA form, the CDR3 reads TGTGCCAGCAGTGAAACAGGGGGGGATGAAGCTTTCTTT. Variable domain in full (rest from reference TRBV2 and TRBJ1-1): EPEVTQTPSHQVTQMGQEVILRCVPISNHLYFYWYRQILGQKVEFLVSFYNNEISEKSEIFDDQFSVERPDGSNFTLKIRSTKLEDSAMYFCASSETGGDEAFFGQGTRLTVV.

The V call is TRBV9, the J call TRBJ2-7; 7 bases are shared with TRBD2. Per germline, CDR1 SGDLS and CDR2 YYNGEE. The V and J ends lost 2 bases and 9 bases, in that order; junction bases with no gene match: 14. The CDR3 is 15 amino acids. The CDR3 DNA follows: TGTGCCAGCAGCGTCGGCAGTGACGGGGGGTTCGCGCAGTACTTC. Its translation is CASSVGSDGGFAQYF.

The chain recombines TRBV19 with TRBJ1-1; D is undetermined. Trimming shortened V by 0 bases and J by 1 base, and 3 bases separated the two germline ends. Germline V gene sequence: CDR1 LNHDA, CDR2 SQIVND (reference sequence). This CDR3 comprises 13 residues. CDR3 DNA: TGTGCCAGTAGTATAGAGAGGAACACTGAAGCTTTCTTT. It codes for CASSIERNTEAFF.

The V and J genes are TRBV18 and TRBJ2-2; perhaps TRBD1 as D (6 bases). Germline CDR1 is KGHSH and CDR2 is LQKENI. Trimming pared 4 bases from V and 3 bases from J, leaving 15 bases between. This CDR3 is built from 16 residues. CDR3 DNA sequence: TGTGCCAGCTCACTGACAGGAAGAAGGGACACCGGGGAGCTGTTTTTT. Residues: CASSLTGRRDTGELFF.

The chain links TRBV24-1 to TRBJ2-1; tentatively, D is TRBD1 (6 bases). CDR1 and CDR2 from the germline V gene are KGHDR and SFDVKD. The CDR3 runs to 12 residues. The V and J ends lost 2 bases and 8 bases respectively, with 6 bases between them. CDR3 loop: CATSDYRDEQFF. The CDR3 DNA reads TGTGCCACCAGTGATTACAGGGATGAGCAGTTCTTC.

Only one count was recorded for this clone. The gene calls are TRBV5-4 and TRBJ1-4; D perhaps matches TRBD1 (6 bases). Germline CDR1 is SGHNT and CDR2 is YYREEE (reference sequence). Trimming cost V 4 bases and J 5 bases, with 12 bases left between them. This CDR3 comprises 14 residues. The CDR3 bases are TGTGCCAGCAGCCGCGACAGGCAAAATGAAAAACTGTTTTTT. The encoded protein is CASSRDRQNEKLFF. Full variable domain (remainder filled in from reference TRBV5-4 and TRBJ1-4): ETGVTQSPTHLIKTRGQQVTLRCSSQSGHNTVSWYQQALGQGPQFIFQYYREEENGRGNFPPRFSGLQFPNYSSELNVNALELDDSALYLCASSRDRQNEKLFFGSGTQLSVL.

This rearrangement joins TRBV28 to TRBJ1-1; D unclear. The CDR3 covers 14 residues. Germline V lookup: CDR1 MDHEN, CDR2 SYDVKM. Trimming pared 2 bases from V and 3 bases from J, leaving 10 bases between. DNA of the CDR3: TGTGCCAGCAGTTTAAATTCGGTAGACACTGAAGCTTTCTTT. Residues: CASSLNSVDTEAFF.

This chain connects TRBV10-1 to TRBJ2-1; D unclear. The germline V gene encodes CDR1 WNHNN and CDR2 SYGVQD (reference sequence). The CDR3 contains 13 residues. The ends were cut back, 3 bases at V and 7 bases at J, with 10 bases in the middle. The CDR3 region is CASSERAGNEQFF. For the CDR3, the DNA is TGCGCCAGCAGTGAAAGAGCCGGGAATGAGCAGTTCTTC.

This chain joins TRBV28 and TRBJ1-2; 11 nucleotides agree with TRBD1. Germline CDR1 is MDHEN and CDR2 is SYDVKM. The J segment lost 8 bases and the V segment lost 5 bases, leaving 10 bases of the junction unmatched. The length of the CDR3 is 15 residues. The DNA of the CDR3 is TGTGCCAGCAGTGCAGGGGACAGGGGGTTTAGCGGCTACACCTTC. Amino acids: CASSAGDRGFSGYTF.

This clone occurred a few times. The V gene is TRBV6-2 or TRBV6-3, the J gene TRBJ1-2; maybe TRBD1 (6 bases). Deletions cut 6 bases from V and 4 bases from J, with 15 bases between. The CDR3 extends over 14 amino acids. Germline V gene sequence: CDR1 MNHEY, CDR2 SVGEGT. The CDR3 DNA follows: TGTGCCAGCAGCCCCACGACAGGAGGCTATGGCTACACCTTC. It yields the protein CASSPTTGGYGYTF.

The V and J genes are TRBV5-8 and TRBJ1-1, with no clear D. The CDR3 length is 17 residues. Trimming left V 0 bases short and J 0 bases short, with 15 bases between. Germline values: CDR1 SGHTS, CDR2 YDEGEE. Here the CDR3 DNA reads TGTGCCAGCAGCTTGGCCCGACAACAACTTATGAACACTGAAGCTTTCTTT. It yields the protein CASSLARQQLMNTEAFF.

J is TRBJ1-2 and V is TRBV7-9, with a possible D match to TRBD1 (6 bases). Looked up from germline, CDR1 is SEHNR and CDR2 is FQNEAQ (reference sequence). CDR3 length: 13 amino acids. Trimming shortened V by 2 bases and J by 12 bases, and 16 bases separated the two germline ends. The CDR3 nucleotides are TGTGCCAGCAGCTTAATTAAGGGGGAACCAAACACCTTC. This sequence encodes CASSLIKGEPNTF.

This clone came up once. The chain joins TRBV7-2 to TRBJ2-1; 10 bases agree with TRBD1. After removal of 4 bases from V and 6 bases from J, the junction contained 6 bases not matched to a gene. This CDR3 is built from 15 residues. Germline values: CDR1 SGHTA, CDR2 FQGNSA. Here the CDR3 DNA reads TGTGCCAGCAGCTCCAGACAGGGGGCTCTCAATGAGCAGTTCTTC. As protein: CASSSRQGALNEQFF. Complete variable domain (other parts from reference TRBV7-2 and TRBJ2-1): GAGVSQSPSNKVTEKGKDVELRCDPISGHTALYWYRQSLGQGLEFLIYFQGNSAPDKSGLPSDRFSAERTGGSVSTLTIQRTQQEDSAVYLCASSSRQGALNEQFFGPGTRLTVL.

The chain carries TRBV7-9 and TRBJ2-7; possibly TRBD1 or TRBD2 for D (5 bases each). CDR3 length equals 17 residues. Trimming removed 5 bases at V and 2 bases at J, with 22 bases between. Germline V lookup: CDR1 SEHNR, CDR2 FQNEAQ (reference sequence). For the CDR3, the DNA is TGTGCCAGCAGCCTTAGCTCGAGGGGAAGAAGAACCTACGAGCAGTACTTC. Residues: CASSLSSRGRRTYEQYF. Full variable domain (remainder filled in from reference TRBV7-9 and TRBJ2-7): DTGVSQNPRHKITKRGQNVTFRCDPISEHNRLYWYRQTLGQGPEFLTYFQNEAQLEKSRLLSDRFSAERPKGSFSTLEIQRTEQGDSAMYLCASSLSSRGRRTYEQYFGPGTRLTVT.

This clone was picked up a small number of times. The chain uses TRBV6-5 and TRBJ1-2; tentatively, D is TRBD1 (5 bases). CDR3 size: 14 residues. V lost 2 bases to trimming and J lost 4 bases, with 11 bases between them. Germline CDR1 reads MNHEY; CDR2 reads SVGAGI. CDR3 coding DNA: TGTGCCAGCAGTTACGGGATCGGGGGCTATGGCTACACCTTC. Translated: CASSYGIGGYGYTF.

The V and J genes are TRBV11-2 and TRBJ2-2, with unresolved D. The germline V and J ends were trimmed by 5 bases and 4 bases, with 8 bases remaining between them. The germline V gene encodes CDR1 SGHAT and CDR2 FQNNGV. CDR3 length equals 13 residues. The CDR3 DNA reads TGTGCCAGCAGCCCAACTATCACCGGGGAGCTGTTTTTT. It translates to CASSPTITGELFF.

The chain recombines TRBV6-6 with TRBJ2-4; TRBD1 aligns across 7 bases. CDR3 size: 15 residues. V was clipped by 4 bases and J by 0 bases; unmatched bases: 3. Germline values: CDR1 MNHNY, CDR2 SVGAGI (reference sequence). CDR3 nucleotide sequence: TGTGCCAGCAGTTTGGGACAGTTAGCCAAAAACATTCAGTACTTC. Its translation: CASSLGQLAKNIQYF.

As concerns this clone: Other DNA sequences in this specimen translate into the identical CDR3. V gene TRBV19 combines with J gene TRBJ1-2; the D is unclear. Germline lookup yields CDR1 LNHDA and CDR2 SQIVND (reference sequence). The CDR3 covers 14 residues. The germline V and J ends were trimmed by 1 base and 1 base, with 7 bases remaining between them. In DNA, the CDR3 is TGTGCCAGTAGTATAGGTCCGGGTAACTATGGCTACACCTTC. This codes for CASSIGPGNYGYTF.

The V and J genes are TRBV7-2 and TRBJ1-1; D ambiguous. The CDR3 runs 16 residues. Germline V gene data show CDR1 as SGHTA and CDR2 as FQGNSA. V lost 5 bases and J lost 0, with 16 bases in between. The CDR3 loop reads CASSITADALNTEAFF. The CDR3 nucleotides read TGTGCCAGCAGCATAACGGCGGACGCCTTGAACACTGAAGCTTTCTTT.

CDR3 amino acids: CSVEDLKRRDEQFF. For the CDR3, the DNA is TGCAGCGTTGAAGATCTAAAGAGGCGGGATGAGCAGTTCTTC. The J gene is TRBJ2-1, the V gene TRBV29-1; D may be TRBD2 (5 bases). This CDR3 comprises 14 residues. Germline-derived CDR1 and CDR2 are SQVTM and ANQGSEA. V was trimmed by 0 bases and J by 8 bases, leaving 14 bases between them.

The chain joins TRBV7-9 to TRBJ2-3; D may match TRBD1 or TRBD2 (6 bases each). The CDR3 has 16 residues. Germline loops: CDR1 SEHNR, CDR2 FQNEAQ (reference sequence). Trimming removed 5 bases from V and 6 bases from J, with 21 bases in between. The CDR3 nucleotides read TGTGCCAGCAGCGCTAGGTCGTGGGGGGCATCGGATACGCAGTATTTT. Amino acids: CASSARSWGASDTQYF.